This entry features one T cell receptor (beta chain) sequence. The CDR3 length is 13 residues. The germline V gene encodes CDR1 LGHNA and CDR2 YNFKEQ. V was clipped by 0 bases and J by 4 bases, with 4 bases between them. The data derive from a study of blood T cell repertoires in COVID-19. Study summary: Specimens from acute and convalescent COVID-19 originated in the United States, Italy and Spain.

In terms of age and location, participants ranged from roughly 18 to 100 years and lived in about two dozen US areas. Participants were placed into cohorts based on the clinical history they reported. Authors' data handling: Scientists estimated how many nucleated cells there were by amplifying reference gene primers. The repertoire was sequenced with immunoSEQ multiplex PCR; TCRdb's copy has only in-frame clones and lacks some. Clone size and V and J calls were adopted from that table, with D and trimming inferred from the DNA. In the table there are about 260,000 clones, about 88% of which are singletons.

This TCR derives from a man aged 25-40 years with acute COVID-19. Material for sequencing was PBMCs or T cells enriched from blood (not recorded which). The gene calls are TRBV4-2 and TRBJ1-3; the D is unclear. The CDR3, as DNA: TGTGCCAGCAGCCAAGAACAGGGAAACACCATATATTTT. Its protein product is CASSQEQGNTIYF.